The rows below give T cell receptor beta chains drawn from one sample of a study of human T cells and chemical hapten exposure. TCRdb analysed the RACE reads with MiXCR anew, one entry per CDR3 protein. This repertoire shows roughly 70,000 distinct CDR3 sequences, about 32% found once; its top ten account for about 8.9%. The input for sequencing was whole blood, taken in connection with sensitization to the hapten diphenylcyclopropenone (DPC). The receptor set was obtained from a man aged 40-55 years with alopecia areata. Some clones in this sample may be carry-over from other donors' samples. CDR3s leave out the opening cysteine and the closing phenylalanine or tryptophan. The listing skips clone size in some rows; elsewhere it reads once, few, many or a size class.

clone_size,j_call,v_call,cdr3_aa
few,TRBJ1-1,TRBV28,ASSTGDGYTEAF
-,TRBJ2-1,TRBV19,ASKASGRYEQF
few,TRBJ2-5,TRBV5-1,ASSTDWRYQETQY
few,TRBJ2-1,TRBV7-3,ASSQGGPGRNEQF
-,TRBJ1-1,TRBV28,ASHEGRSGKSAF
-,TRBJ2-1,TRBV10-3,AISDRGLAGVDEQF
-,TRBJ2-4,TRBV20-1,SASPRAFPQY
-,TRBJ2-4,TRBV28,ASSFQFPGQNIQY
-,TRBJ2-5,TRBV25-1,ASSPDQETQY
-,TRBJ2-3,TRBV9,ASSVDKGQTSREGTDTQY
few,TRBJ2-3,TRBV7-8,ASSSSGTSTDTQY
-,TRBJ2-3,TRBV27,ASISGEGGTDTQY
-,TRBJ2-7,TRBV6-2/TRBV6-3,ASRRANEQY
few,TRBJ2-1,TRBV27,ASSPVSGRALGEQF
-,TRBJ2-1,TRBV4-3,ASSQGGQGYNEQF
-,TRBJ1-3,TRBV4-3,ASSPSGGGVSSGNTIY
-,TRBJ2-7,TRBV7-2,ASSLQPGRIADEQY
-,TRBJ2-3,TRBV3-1,ASSQDRQRASTDTQY
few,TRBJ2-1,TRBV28,ASSLSDLSGEQF
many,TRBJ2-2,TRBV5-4,ASSRQGAGTGELF
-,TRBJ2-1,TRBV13,ASSSRDRGRDNEQF
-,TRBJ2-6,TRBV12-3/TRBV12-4,ASSLNLRAYGANVLT
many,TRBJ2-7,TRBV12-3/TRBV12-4,ASSFYGRFHEQY
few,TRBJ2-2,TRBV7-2,ASSLASSTGELF
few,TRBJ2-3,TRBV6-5,ASSPPGSGTDTQY
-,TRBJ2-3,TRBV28,ASSLIQGTDTQY
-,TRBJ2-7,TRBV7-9,ASSPAGGVYEQY
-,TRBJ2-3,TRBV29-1,SVERSPDTQY
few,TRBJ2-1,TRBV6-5,ASSYSIGYNEQF
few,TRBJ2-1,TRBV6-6,ASSPFVAEQF
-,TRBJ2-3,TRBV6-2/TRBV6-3,ASSLTRLAGGGTQY
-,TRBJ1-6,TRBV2,ASSVQGTNSPLH
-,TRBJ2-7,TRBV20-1,SARAGTYEQY
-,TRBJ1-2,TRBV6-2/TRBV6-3,ASRGTGSRIYGYT
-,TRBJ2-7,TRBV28,ASSPLLGAESTYEQY
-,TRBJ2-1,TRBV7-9,ASSLAGAAYNEQF
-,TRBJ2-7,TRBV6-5,ASGPTPGEQY